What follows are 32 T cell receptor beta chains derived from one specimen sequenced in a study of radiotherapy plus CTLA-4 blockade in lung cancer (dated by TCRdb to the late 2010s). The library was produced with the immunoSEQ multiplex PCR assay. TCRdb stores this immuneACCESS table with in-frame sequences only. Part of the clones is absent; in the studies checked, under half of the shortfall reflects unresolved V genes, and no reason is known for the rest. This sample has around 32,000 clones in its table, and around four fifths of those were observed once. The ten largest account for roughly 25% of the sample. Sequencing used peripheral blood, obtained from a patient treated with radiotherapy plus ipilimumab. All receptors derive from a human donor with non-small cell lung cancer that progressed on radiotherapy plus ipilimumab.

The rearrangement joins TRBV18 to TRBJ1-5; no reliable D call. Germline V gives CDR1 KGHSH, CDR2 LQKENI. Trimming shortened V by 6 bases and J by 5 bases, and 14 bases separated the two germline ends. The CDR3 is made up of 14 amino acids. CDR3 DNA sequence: TGTGCCAGCTCGTATGTTTTGGGAGATCAGCCCCAGCATTTT. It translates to CASSYVLGDQPQHF.

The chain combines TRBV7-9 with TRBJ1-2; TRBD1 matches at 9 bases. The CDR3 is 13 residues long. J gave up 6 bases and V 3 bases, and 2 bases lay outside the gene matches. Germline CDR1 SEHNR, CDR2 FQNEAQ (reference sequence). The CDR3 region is CASSFRTGDGYTF. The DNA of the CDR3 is TGTGCCAGCAGCTTCAGGACAGGGGATGGCTACACCTTC.

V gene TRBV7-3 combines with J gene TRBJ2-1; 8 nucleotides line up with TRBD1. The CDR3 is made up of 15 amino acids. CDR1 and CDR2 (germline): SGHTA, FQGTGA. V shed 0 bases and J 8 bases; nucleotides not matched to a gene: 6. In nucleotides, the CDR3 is TGTGCCAGCAGCTTAACGGGGGACAGGATGGATGAGCAGTTCTTC. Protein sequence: CASSLTGDRMDEQFF.

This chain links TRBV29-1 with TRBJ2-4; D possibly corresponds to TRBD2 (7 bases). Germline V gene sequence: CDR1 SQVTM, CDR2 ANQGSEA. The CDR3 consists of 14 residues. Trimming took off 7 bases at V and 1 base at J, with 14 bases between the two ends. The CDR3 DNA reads TGCAGCGCTAGGGGCGGGGGCGCCAAAAACATTCAGTACTTC. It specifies CSARGGGAKNIQYF.

In DNA form, the CDR3 reads TGTGCCAGCAGTGAAAATGAGGATACGCAGTATTTT. This codes for CASSENEDTQYF. The V gene is TRBV6-1, the J gene TRBJ2-3; no reliable D call. The CDR3 loop spans 12 amino acids. V was trimmed by 2 bases and J by 6 bases, leaving 6 bases between them. CDR1 is MNHNS, CDR2 SASEGT, per germline.

The CDR3 nucleotides are TGTGCCAGTTGGGACTACTATGGCTACACCTTC. Translation gives CASWDYYGYTF. The chain employs TRBV19 and TRBJ1-2, with D maybe TRBD1 (5 bases). Trimming shortened V by 8 bases and J by 3 bases, and 7 bases separated the two germline ends. Germline V gene lookup returns CDR1 LNHDA and CDR2 SQIVND (reference sequence). The CDR3 spans 11 residues.

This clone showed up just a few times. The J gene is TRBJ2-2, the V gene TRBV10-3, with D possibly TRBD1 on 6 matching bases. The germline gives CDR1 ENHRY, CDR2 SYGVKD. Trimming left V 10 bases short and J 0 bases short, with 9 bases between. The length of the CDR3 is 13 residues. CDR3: CATGTPNTGELFF. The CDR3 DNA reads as TGTGCCACCGGGACACCGAACACCGGGGAGCTGTTTTTT.

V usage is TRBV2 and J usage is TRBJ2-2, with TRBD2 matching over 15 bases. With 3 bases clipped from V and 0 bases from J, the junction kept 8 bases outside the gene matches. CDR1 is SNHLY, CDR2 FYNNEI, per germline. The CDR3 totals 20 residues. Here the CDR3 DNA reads TGTGCCAGCAGTGACCCCGGGACTAGCGGGGGGCCTTCGAACACCGGGGAGCTGTTTTTT. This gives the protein CASSDPGTSGGPSNTGELFF.

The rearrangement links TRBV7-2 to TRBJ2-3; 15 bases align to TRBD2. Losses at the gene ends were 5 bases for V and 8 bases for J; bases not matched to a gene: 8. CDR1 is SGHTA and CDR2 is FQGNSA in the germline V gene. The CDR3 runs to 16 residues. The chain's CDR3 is CASSRSGLAGGGTQYF. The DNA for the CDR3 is TGTGCCAGCAGCCGATCGGGACTAGCGGGGGGAGGTACGCAGTATTTT.

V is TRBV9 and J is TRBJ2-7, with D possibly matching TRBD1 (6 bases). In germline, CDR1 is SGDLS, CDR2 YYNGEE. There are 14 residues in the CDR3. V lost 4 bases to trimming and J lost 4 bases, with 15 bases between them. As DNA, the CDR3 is TGTGCCAGCAGCCCCCGGGACACCGGATACGAGCAGTACTTC. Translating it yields CASSPRDTGYEQYF.

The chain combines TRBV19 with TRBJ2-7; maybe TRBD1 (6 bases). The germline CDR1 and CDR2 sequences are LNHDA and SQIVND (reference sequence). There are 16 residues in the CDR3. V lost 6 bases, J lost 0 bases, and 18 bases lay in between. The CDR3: CASSTLGGGYSYEQYF. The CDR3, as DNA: TGTGCCAGTAGCACCTTGGGTGGGGGCTACTCCTACGAGCAGTACTTC.

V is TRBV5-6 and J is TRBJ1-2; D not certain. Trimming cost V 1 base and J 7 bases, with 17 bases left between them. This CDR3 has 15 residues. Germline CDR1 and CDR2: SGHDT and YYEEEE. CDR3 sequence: CASSLFPGAGSGYTF. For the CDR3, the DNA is TGTGCCAGCAGCTTGTTCCCGGGAGCTGGAAGTGGCTACACCTTC.

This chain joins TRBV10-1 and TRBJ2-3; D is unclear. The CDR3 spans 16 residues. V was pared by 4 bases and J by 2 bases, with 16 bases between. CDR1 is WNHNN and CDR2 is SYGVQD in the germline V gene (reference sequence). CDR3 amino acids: CASSGSAMRNTDTQYF. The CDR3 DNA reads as TGCGCCAGCAGTGGCTCGGCTATGAGGAACACAGATACGCAGTATTTT.

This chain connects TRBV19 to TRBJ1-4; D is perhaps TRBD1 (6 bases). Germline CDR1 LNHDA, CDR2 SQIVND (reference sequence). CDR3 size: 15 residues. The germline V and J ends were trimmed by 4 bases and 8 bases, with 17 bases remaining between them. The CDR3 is CASSNRVRGWEKLFF. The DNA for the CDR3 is TGTGCCAGTAGTAACAGGGTGAGGGGATGGGAAAAACTGTTTTTT. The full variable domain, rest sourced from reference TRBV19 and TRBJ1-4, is DGGITQSPKYLFRKEGQNVTLSCEQNLNHDAMYWYRQDPGQGLRLIYYSQIVNDFQKGDIAEGYSVSREKKESFPLTVTSAQKNPTAFYLCASSNRVRGWEKLFFGSGTQLSVL.

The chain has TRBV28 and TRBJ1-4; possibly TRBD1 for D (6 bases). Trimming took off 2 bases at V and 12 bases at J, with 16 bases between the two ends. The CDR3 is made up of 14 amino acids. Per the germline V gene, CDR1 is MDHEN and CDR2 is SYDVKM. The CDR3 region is CASSLIQGKGELFF. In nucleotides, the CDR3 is TGTGCCAGCAGTTTAATACAGGGAAAAGGGGAACTGTTTTTT.

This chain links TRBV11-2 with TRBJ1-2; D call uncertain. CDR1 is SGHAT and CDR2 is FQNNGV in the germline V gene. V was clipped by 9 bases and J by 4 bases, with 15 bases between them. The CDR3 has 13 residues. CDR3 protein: CASQPLPGYGYTF. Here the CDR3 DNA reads TGTGCCAGTCAACCCTTACCCGGCTATGGCTACACCTTC.

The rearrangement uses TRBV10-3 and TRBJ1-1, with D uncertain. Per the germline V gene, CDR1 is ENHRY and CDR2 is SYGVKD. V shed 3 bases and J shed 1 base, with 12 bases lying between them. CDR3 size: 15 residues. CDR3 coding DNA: TGTGCCATCAGTGACACTGGGCTTCCGAACACTGAAGCTTTCTTT. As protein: CAISDTGLPNTEAFF.

The CDR3 region has the DNA TGTGCCAGCAGTTGGACAGGGGGTAGAAATTCACCCCTCCACTTT. Its protein is CASSWTGGRNSPLHF. V and J are TRBV21-1 and TRBJ1-6; TRBD1 is the table's D call and was not checked against the DNA. TRBV21-1 is classified as a pseudogene. This CDR3 spans 15 amino acids.

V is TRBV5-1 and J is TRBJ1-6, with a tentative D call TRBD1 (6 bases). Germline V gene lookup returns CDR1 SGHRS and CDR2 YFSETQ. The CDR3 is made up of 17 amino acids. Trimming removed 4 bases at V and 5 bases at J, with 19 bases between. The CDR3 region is CASSDGQSRFDNSPLHF. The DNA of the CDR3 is TGCGCCAGCAGCGATGGACAGTCGAGATTTGATAATTCACCCCTCCACTTT.

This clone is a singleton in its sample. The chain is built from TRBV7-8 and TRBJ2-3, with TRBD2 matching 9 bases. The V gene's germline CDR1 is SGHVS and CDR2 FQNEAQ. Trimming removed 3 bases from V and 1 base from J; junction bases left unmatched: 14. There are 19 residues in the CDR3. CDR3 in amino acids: CASSFPRGGGAEGTDTQYF. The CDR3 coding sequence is TGTGCCAGCAGCTTCCCTAGAGGCGGGGGGGCCGAAGGCACAGATACGCAGTATTTT.

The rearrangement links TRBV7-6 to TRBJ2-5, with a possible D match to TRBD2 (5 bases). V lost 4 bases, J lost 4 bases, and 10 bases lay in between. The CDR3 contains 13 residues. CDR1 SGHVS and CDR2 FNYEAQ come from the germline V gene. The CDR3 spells CASSSHGVETQYF. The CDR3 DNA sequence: TGTGCCAGCAGCTCCCACGGGGTAGAGACCCAGTACTTC. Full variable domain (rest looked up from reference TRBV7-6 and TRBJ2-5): GAGVSQSPRYKVTKRGQDVALRCDPISGHVSLYWYRQALGQGPEFLTYFNYEAQQDKSGLPNDRFSAERPEGSISTLTIQRTEQRDSAMYRCASSSHGVETQYFGPGTRLLVL.

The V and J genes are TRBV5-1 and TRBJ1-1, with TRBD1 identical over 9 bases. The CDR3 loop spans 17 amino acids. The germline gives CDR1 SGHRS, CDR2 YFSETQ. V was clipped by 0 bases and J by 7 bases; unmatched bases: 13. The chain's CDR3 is CASSLGLNRGQTVEAFF. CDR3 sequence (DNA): TGCGCCAGCAGCTTGGGACTAAACAGGGGGCAAACGGTTGAAGCTTTCTTT. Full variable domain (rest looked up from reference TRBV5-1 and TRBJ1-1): KAGVTQTPRYLIKTRGQQVTLSCSPISGHRSVSWYQQTPGQGLQFLFEYFSETQRNKGNFPGRFSGRQFSNSRSEMNVSTLELGDSALYLCASSLGLNRGQTVEAFFGQGTRLTVV.

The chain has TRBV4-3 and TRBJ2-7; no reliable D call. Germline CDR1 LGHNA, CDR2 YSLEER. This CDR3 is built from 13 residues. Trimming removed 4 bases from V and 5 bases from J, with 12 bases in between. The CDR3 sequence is CASSRRVEDEQYF. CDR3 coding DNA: TGCGCCAGCAGCCGACGGGTTGAGGACGAGCAGTACTTC.

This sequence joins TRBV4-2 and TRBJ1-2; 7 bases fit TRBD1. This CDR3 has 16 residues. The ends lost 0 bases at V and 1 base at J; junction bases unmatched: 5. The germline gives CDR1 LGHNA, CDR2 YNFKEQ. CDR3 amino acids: CASSQDRTGVNYGYTF. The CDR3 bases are TGTGCCAGCAGCCAAGACAGGACAGGAGTTAACTATGGCTACACCTTC.

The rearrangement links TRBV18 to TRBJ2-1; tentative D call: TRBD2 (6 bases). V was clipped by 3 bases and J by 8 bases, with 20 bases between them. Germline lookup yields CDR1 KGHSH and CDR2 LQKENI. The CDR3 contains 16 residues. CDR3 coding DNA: TGTGCCAGCTCACCCCCGGGACTCCTCGGGATAGATGAGCAGTTCTTC. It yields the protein CASSPPGLLGIDEQFF. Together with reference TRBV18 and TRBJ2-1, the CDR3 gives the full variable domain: NAGVMQNPRHLVRRRGQEARLRCSPMKGHSHVYWYRQLPEEGLKFMVYLQKENIIDESGMPKERFSAEFPKEGPSILRIQQVVRGDSAAYFCASSPPGLLGIDEQFFGPGTRLTVL.

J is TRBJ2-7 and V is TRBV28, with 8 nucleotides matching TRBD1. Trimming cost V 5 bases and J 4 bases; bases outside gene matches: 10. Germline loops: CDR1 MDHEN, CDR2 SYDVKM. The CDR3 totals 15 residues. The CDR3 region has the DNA TGTGCCAGCAGTAAAGCAGGGGGCAGGAGATACGAGCAGTACTTC. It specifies CASSKAGGRRYEQYF.

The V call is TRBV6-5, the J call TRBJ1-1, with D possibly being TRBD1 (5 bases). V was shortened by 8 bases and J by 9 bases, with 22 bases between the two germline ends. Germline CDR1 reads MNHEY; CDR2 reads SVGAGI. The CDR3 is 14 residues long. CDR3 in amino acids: CASFSPREKGQAFF. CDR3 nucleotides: TGTGCCAGCTTTTCACCCCGGGAGAAGGGGCAAGCTTTCTTT.

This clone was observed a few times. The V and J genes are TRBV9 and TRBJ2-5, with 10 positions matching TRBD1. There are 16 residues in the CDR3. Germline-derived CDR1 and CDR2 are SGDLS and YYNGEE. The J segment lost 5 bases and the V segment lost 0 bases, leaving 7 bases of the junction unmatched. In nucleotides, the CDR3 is TGTGCCAGCAGCGTAGCCGGGACAGGGGATCGCGAGACCCAGTACTTC. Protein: CASSVAGTGDRETQYF.

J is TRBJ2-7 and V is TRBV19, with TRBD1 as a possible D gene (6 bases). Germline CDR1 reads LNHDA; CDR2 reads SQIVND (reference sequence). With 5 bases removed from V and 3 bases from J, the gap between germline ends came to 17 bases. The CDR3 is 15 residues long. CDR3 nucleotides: TGTGCCAGTAGTCCCCCCGACAGGTCACGCTACGAGCAGTACTTC. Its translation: CASSPPDRSRYEQYF. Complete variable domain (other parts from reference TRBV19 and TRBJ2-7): DGGITQSPKYLFRKEGQNVTLSCEQNLNHDAMYWYRQDPGQGLRLIYYSQIVNDFQKGDIAEGYSVSREKKESFPLTVTSAQKNPTAFYLCASSPPDRSRYEQYFGPGTRLTVT.

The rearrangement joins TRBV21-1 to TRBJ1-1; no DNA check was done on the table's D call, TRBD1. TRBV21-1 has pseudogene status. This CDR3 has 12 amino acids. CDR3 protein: CASSKVSQGTFF. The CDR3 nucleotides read TGTGCCAGCAGCAAAGTCTCACAGGGGACTTTCTTT.

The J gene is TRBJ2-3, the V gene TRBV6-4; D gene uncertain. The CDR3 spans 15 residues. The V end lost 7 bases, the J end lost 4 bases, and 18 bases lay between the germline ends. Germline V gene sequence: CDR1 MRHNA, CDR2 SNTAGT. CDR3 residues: CASIFDCKGADTQYF. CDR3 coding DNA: TGTGCCAGCATTTTCGATTGCAAAGGAGCAGATACGCAGTATTTT.

Written as DNA, the CDR3 is TGTGCCATCAGTGAGGTGTGGCAGGGGGCGGCCCCAGATACGCAGTATTTT. This translates into CAISEVWQGAAPDTQYF. The V and J genes are TRBV10-3 and TRBJ2-3; 8 nucleotides align to TRBD1. The length of the CDR3 is 17 residues. With 2 bases clipped from V and 4 bases from J, the junction kept 11 bases outside the gene matches. Germline CDR1 reads ENHRY; CDR2 reads SYGVKD.